What follows is one T cell receptor beta chain and its context. The target of this receptor is not known. There are no base qualities to consult, and no much larger clone falls within one base. The trial excluded patients who had a history of autoimmune disease or who were on systemic immunosuppression. Peripheral blood for TCR sequencing was drawn from every dose cohort at baseline, at cycle 4 day 1 and at cycle 7 day 1. The samples were taken from a phase I, first-in-human, multicenter, open-label dose-escalation trial of ivuxolimab. The trial enrolled adults with locally advanced or metastatic head and neck squamous cell, hepatocellular, melanoma or renal cell carcinoma. Before TCR sequencing, CD4+ T cells and CD8+ T cells from peripheral blood were sorted into separate populations. These data originate in a study of OX40 agonist ivuxolimab in advanced cancers. In the study overall: The costimulatory receptor OX40 (CD134) was targeted by ivuxolimab, a fully human IgG2 agonistic monoclonal antibody. Intravenous ivuxolimab was administered to patients every 2 weeks at six dose levels: 0.01, 0.1, 0.3, 1.5, 3 and 10 mg/kg. The dose-escalation cohort was around 83% male with a mean age of approximately 60 years, ranging from roughly 20 to 85. The paper covers the monotherapy dose-escalation part of the phase I ivuxolimab trial, which included N ≈ 50 patients. Patients were allowed to have had prior anti-PD-1, anti-PD-L1 or anti-CTLA-4 therapy, and 30% to 40% of the dose-escalation patients had been treated with checkpoint inhibitors. Among the roughly 54 dose-escalation patients, approximately 20 had hepatocellular carcinoma, around 15 melanoma, 9 renal cell carcinoma and 9 head and neck cancer. Peripheral TCRbeta sequencing aimed to test whether ivuxolimab altered TCR sequence diversity and caused clonal T-cell expansion. Partial responses occurred in three dose-escalation patients, of whom one had hepatocellular carcinoma and two had cutaneous melanoma.

Genomic DNA was isolated from the sorted cells so that the TCRbeta CDR3 region could be sequenced. TCRbeta CDR3 regions were sequenced using the immunoSEQ Assay. Sourced from immuneACCESS, this table was stored by TCRdb with only in-frame sequences that have V and J called. A share of the clones is absent; for the studies checked, an unresolved V gene accounts for under half, and the remainder has no known explanation. Across this sample there are under 50,000 clones, with over 60% seen only once. The ten biggest clones cover 7.9% of the sample. What the authors observed across the whole study: Low levels of normalized T-cell clonal expansion were also seen in some patients who did not respond. The antigen specificity of the peripheral T cells that underwent clonal expansion was not determined. After ivuxolimab, expanded clones were on average more numerous among CD8+ T cells than among CD4+ T cells. Partial responders in the 0.1-3.0 mg/kg groups had among the lowest normalized peripheral clonal expansion, especially among CD8+ T cells. At doses from 0.1 to 3.0 mg/kg, clonal expansion was seen in both CD4+ and CD8+ blood T cells between baseline and week 6.

This specimen consisted of CD4+ or CD8+ T cells sorted from blood, obtained in a trial of the OX40 agonist ivuxolimab. The receptor comes from an adult with an advanced solid tumor such as melanoma, head and neck, liver or kidney cancer.

The nucleotides read TGTGCCAGCAGCGTAAGCACAGATACGCAGTATTTT. Its amino acids are CASSVSTDTQYF. The V and J segments used are TRBV9 and TRBJ2-3; the D gene assignment is ambiguous. The CDR3 runs 12 residues from the cysteine to the phenylalanine. The sequence is cut down to CDR3 DNA, 36 bases in frame from base 1. V drops 1 base and J drops 0 bases, leaving 0 bases in between. The germline V gene specifies SGDLS as CDR1 and YYNGEE as CDR2.